Here is one T cell receptor (beta chain) with its context. As yet, its antigen is unknown. In the naive CD8 group, cells lacked CD45RO and were positively selected for CCR7, so terminally differentiated effector memory CD45RA+ cells were left out. This sample was taken from a study of shared clonotypes between healthy human individuals. Sequencing used immunoSEQ multiplex PCR; TCRdb keeps in-frame clones, though not all of them. This sample has about 680,000 clones, with just over 90% found just once. Study-wide findings and caveats: The generation probabilities recorded for non-shared clonotypes fell below those of clonotypes shared by all four donors.

Germline-derived CDR1 and CDR2 are SQVTM and ANQGSEA. The CDR3 consists of 17 residues. The V gene lost 7 bases and the J gene lost 0 bases, with 23 bases spanning the gap. The chain is built from TRBV29-1 and TRBJ2-3; maybe TRBD2 (5 bases). The sample was naive CD8+ T cells sorted from blood. The clonotype was recovered from a man in his thirties or forties in good health. The CDR3 sequence: CSASGGLWAFSTDTQYF. The CDR3 DNA reads as TGCAGCGCCTCGGGCGGACTCTGGGCCTTTAGCACAGATACGCAGTATTTT.